A selection of T cell receptor beta chains follows, all from one sample in a study of glioma-infiltrating T cells. TCRdb recomputed calls from the multiplex PCR reads with MiXCR, one row per CDR3 protein. Of approximately 100,000 distinct CDR3 sequences detected, around 29% appear once; the ten largest clones hold 35% to 55%. The sequenced material came from glioma tissue, nonneoplastic brain tissue, or PBMCs (not recorded which). The origin of the receptors is a human donor with low-grade glioma or glioblastoma, undergoing nonglioma brain surgery, or in good health (not recorded which). Each CDR3 is given with its conserved first and last residue. A D gene is named only where the DNA matches it firmly. Expanded clones get a size class; other rows say once, few or many, or leave the size out.

j_gene | d_gene | abundance | v_gene | CDR3nt | CDR3aa
TRBJ2-7 | NA | NA | TRBV7-2 | TGTGCCAGCAGCTATCGATTGAGCGAGCAGTACTTC | CASSYRLSEQYF
TRBJ1-6 | NA | many | TRBV7-6 | TGTGCCAGCAGATCGGACGGTTTTTCACCCCTCCACTTT | CASRSDGFSPLHF
TRBJ2-1 | NA | NA | TRBV6-6 | TGTGCCAGCAGTTACTCCGGAACCACCTACAATGAGCAGTTCTTC | CASSYSGTTYNEQFF
TRBJ1-5 | NA | NA | TRBV12-3/TRBV12-4 | TGTGCCAGCAGCTCCCCGAATGGCAATCAGCCCCAGCATTTT | CASSSPNGNQPQHF
TRBJ2-1 | TRBD2 | many | TRBV4-3 | TGCGCCAGCAGCCAAGAATCTAGCGGGGAGTGGAATGAGCAGTTCTTC | CASSQESSGEWNEQFF
TRBJ2-3 | TRBD2 | many | TRBV6-1 | TGTGCCAGCAGTCCAAGCGGGGGGCAGGGGGATACGCAGTATTTT | CASSPSGGQGDTQYF
TRBJ2-7 | NA | NA | TRBV28 | TGTGCCAGCTCCCCACGCCGGGGCGCGGTCATCGAGAAGTACTTC | CASSPRRGAVIEKYF
TRBJ2-7 | NA | many | TRBV4-3 | TGCGCCAGCAGCCAAGGGGTTACCCCAGGGTACGAGCAGTACTTC | CASSQGVTPGYEQYF
TRBJ1-1 | NA | few | TRBV30 | TGTGCCTGGAGTGAGGCTGGTCACACTGAAGCTTTCTTT | CAWSEAGHTEAFF
TRBJ2-3 | TRBD1 | many | TRBV28 | TGTGCCAGCAGTTTATGGACAGGGCGACCAGATACGCAGTATTTT | CASSLWTGRPDTQYF
TRBJ2-7 | TRBD1 | few | TRBV5-1 | TGCGCCAGCAGCTCACAACAGGGGGTGAGCTACGAGCAGTACTTC | CASSSQQGVSYEQYF
TRBJ1-3 | NA | many | TRBV6-6 | TGTGCCAGCAGTTACGACGACAGGCGAAACACCATATATTTT | CASSYDDRRNTIYF
TRBJ1-1 | TRBD1 | many | TRBV19 | TGTGCCAGTACCCCGAAGGGACAGATGAACACTGAAGCTTTCTTT | CASTPKGQMNTEAFF
TRBJ1-2 | NA | NA | TRBV4-1 | TGCGCCAGCAGCCAAGATACCCGGGGGGGGCGTAATGGCTACACCTTC | CASSQDTRGGRNGYTF
TRBJ1-1 | NA | once | TRBV6-5 | TGTGCCAGCAGTCACTACATGAACACTGAAGCTTTCTTT | CASSHYMNTEAFF
TRBJ2-5 | TRBD2 | many | TRBV7-9 | TGTGCCAGCAGCTTTCGGGGGGACCAAGAGACCCAGTACTTC | CASSFRGDQETQYF
TRBJ1-2 | TRBD1 | NA | TRBV12-3/TRBV12-4 | TGTGCCAGCAGTTTGTCCGGGACAGTGACATATGGCTACACCTTC | CASSLSGTVTYGYTF
TRBJ2-7 | NA | NA | TRBV12-3/TRBV12-4 | TGTGCCAGCAGTTTGGGGCGCGGCCCGCCCAGCTACGAGCAGTACTTC | CASSLGRGPPSYEQYF
TRBJ1-5 | TRBD1 | many | TRBV20-1 | TGCAGTGCTTACCGGGACAGAGATCAGCCCCAGCATTTT | CSAYRDRDQPQHF
TRBJ1-1 | NA | many | TRBV12-3/TRBV12-4 | TGTGCCAGCAGTAACACCGACCACAGAAAGATAGCTTTCTTT | CASSNTDHRKIAFF
TRBJ2-5 | NA | many | TRBV7-2 | TGTGCCAGCAGCTTATTGGGGGGGGCAATGCGGAGCGGGACCTTCTCAGAGACCCAGTACTTC | CASSLLGGAMRSGTFSETQYF
TRBJ2-3 | NA | few | TRBV2 | TGTGCCAGCAGTGAACAGGGGACCAGCCTGGATACGCAGTATTTT | CASSEQGTSLDTQYF
TRBJ2-1 | NA | NA | TRBV19 | TGTGCCAGTACCGTTACAGGACAAAGCTACAATGAGCAGTTCTTC | CASTVTGQSYNEQFF
TRBJ1-5 | NA | many | TRBV7-2 | TGTGCCAGCAGCTCGGGCAGGACTATCGTTTTT | CASSSGRTIVF
TRBJ2-3 | NA | many | TRBV7-2 | TGTGCCAGCCTCGAGAGGGGCACAGATACGCAGTATTTT | CASLERGTDTQYF
TRBJ2-7 | NA | many | TRBV6-1 | TGTGCCAGCAGTCTTAGGACATACTCCTACGAGCAGTACTTC | CASSLRTYSYEQYF